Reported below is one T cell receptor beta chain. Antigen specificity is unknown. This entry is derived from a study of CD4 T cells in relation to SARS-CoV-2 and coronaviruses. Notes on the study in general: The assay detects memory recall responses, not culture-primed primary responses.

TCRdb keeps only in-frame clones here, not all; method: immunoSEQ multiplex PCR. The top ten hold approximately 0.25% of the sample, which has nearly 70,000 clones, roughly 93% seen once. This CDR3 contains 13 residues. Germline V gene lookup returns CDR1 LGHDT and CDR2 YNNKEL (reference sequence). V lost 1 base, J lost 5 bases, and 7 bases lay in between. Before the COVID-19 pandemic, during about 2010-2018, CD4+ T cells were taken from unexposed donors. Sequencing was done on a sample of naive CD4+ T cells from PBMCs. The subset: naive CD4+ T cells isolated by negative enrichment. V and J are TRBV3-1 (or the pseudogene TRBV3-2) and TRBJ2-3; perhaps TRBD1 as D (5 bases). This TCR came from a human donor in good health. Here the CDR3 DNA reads TGTGCCAGCAGCCAAGGGGGCGTAGATACGCAGTATTTT. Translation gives CASSQGGVDTQYF.